This T cell receptor beta chain comes out of a study of blood T cells in healthy people across ages. Study observations and caveats: Considered underestimates were the diversity estimates obtained from one million T cells. With age, beta diversity per million T cells declined roughly linearly, significantly by 40.

Sample donors were healthy Caucasian individuals that came from Russia, aged 6 to 90. Collection of approximately 9.3 milliliters of peripheral blood was performed for each donor. This CDR3 contains 12 residues. The V gene's germline CDR1 is MNHEY and CDR2 SMNVEV (reference sequence). Deletions cut 6 bases from V and 3 bases from J, with 9 bases between. Through a sample-barcoded 5' primer and a J-beta primer mix, a second PCR was run for roughly 6 to 12 cycles. TCRdb used MiXCR to reprocess the 5' RACE reads, holding one entry per CDR3 protein. The sample records about 730,000 distinct CDR3 sequences, approximately 39% being singletons. Note on this clonotype: What it binds is unknown.

The genes are TRBV27 and TRBJ2-7, with D unclear. The clonotype was recovered from a woman aged 55-75 years in good health. Sequences were obtained from blood. The DNA for the CDR3 is TGTGCCAGCAGAGACGGAAACTACGAGCAGTACTTC. This encodes CASRDGNYEQYF.